One sample yielded the 20 T cell receptor beta chains listed below, sequenced in a study of T cell changes during pregnancy in multiple sclerosis. The assay was immunoSEQ multiplex PCR, and TCRdb's table has in-frame clones only and misses some. In the table there are around 57,000 clones, roughly 88% of which are singletons. This specimen consisted of peripheral blood, obtained in the third trimester of pregnancy. All receptors come from a female donor in good health, enrolled as a control in a pregnancy study.

The V call is TRBV4-2, the J call TRBJ2-1; 9 nucleotides match TRBD2. The CDR3 extends over 16 amino acids. Per the germline V gene, CDR1 is LGHNA and CDR2 is YNFKEQ. Losses at the gene ends were 5 bases for V and 3 bases for J; bases not matched to a gene: 8. In DNA form, the CDR3 reads TGTGCCAGCAGCGAAAAGACTAGCGGTAACTACAATGAGCAGTTCTTC. As protein: CASSEKTSGNYNEQFF.

The genes are TRBV5-1 and TRBJ2-3; the match to TRBD2 covers 9 bases. The germline V gene encodes CDR1 SGHRS and CDR2 YFSETQ. V lost 0 bases, J lost 1 base, and 6 bases stayed unmatched. The CDR3 has 17 amino acids. The CDR3 nucleotides are TGCGCCAGCAGCTTGGACGCGGGACTAGCAGGCACAGATACGCAGTATTTT. Translation gives CASSLDAGLAGTDTQYF.

V usage is TRBV6-1 and J usage is TRBJ1-3, with 7 bases matching TRBD1. This CDR3 comprises 14 residues. Germline lookup yields CDR1 MNHNS and CDR2 SASEGT. V shed 6 bases and J 4 bases; nucleotides not matched to a gene: 6. For the CDR3, the DNA is TGTGCCAGCAGACCTGACAGGGTCGGAAACACCATATATTTT. It is translated as CASRPDRVGNTIYF.

CDR3 sequence reads: CASSIQGGLNTEAFF. The CDR3 nucleotides are TGTGCCAGTAGTATACAGGGGGGACTGAACACTGAAGCTTTCTTT. This sequence joins TRBV19 and TRBJ1-1; 7 bases fit TRBD1. The CDR3 has 15 residues. Trimming took 2 bases from V and 0 from J; bases not matched to a gene: 3. Per germline, CDR1 LNHDA and CDR2 SQIVND (reference sequence). The whole variable domain, remainder taken from reference TRBV19 and TRBJ1-1, is DGGITQSPKYLFRKEGQNVTLSCEQNLNHDAMYWYRQDPGQGLRLIYYSQIVNDFQKGDIAEGYSVSREKKESFPLTVTSAQKNPTAFYLCASSIQGGLNTEAFFGQGTRLTVV.

The CDR3 DNA is TGTGCCTGGAGTGAACCAGACAGGGTTCCTAATGAAAAACTGTTTTTT. It translates to CAWSEPDRVPNEKLFF. This chain uses TRBV30 with TRBJ1-4; TRBD1 agrees at 7 bases. Germline lookup yields CDR1 GTSNPN and CDR2 SVGIG (reference sequence). With 1 base clipped from V and 3 bases from J, the junction kept 8 bases outside the gene matches. The CDR3 runs to 16 residues.

This clone was counted once. This chain links TRBV30 with TRBJ1-6; D call uncertain. V was shortened by 4 bases and J by 7 bases, with 20 bases between the two germline ends. Germline assignment: CDR1 GTSNPN and CDR2 SVGIG (reference sequence). The CDR3 runs 16 residues. The CDR3 loop reads CAWTPSGQVRNSPLHF. Here the CDR3 DNA reads TGTGCCTGGACCCCCTCCGGCCAGGTTCGGAATTCACCCCTCCACTTT.

The V and J genes are TRBV14 and TRBJ2-1; D unresolved. V gave up 2 bases and J gave up 8 bases, with 4 bases separating them. The CDR3 length is 11 residues. Germline V lookup: CDR1 SGHDN, CDR2 FVKESK. Here the CDR3 DNA reads TGTGCCAGCAGCCAACTGTATGAGCAGTTCTTC. Its protein product is CASSQLYEQFF.

The chain is built from TRBV6-4 and TRBJ1-2; 8 positions agree with TRBD1. The CDR3 extends over 14 amino acids. Germline CDR1 and CDR2: MRHNA and SNTAGT. V trimming: 2 bases; J trimming: 5 bases; junction bases outside the gene matches: 4. CDR3 amino acids: CASSDQGARYGYTF. The CDR3 DNA sequence: TGTGCCAGCAGTGACCAGGGGGCTCGGTATGGCTACACCTTC.

V usage is TRBV5-1 and J usage is TRBJ1-3, with D unclear. Germline V CDR1 and CDR2: SGHRS, YFSETQ. The CDR3 covers 13 residues. V was trimmed by 4 bases and J by 2 bases, leaving 7 bases between them. Written as DNA, the CDR3 is TGCGCCAGCAGCCCAGGAACTGGAAACACCATATATTTT. Its protein product is CASSPGTGNTIYF. The entire variable domain, with the rest obtained from reference TRBV5-1 and TRBJ1-3, is as follows: KAGVTQTPRYLIKTRGQQVTLSCSPISGHRSVSWYQQTPGQGLQFLFEYFSETQRNKGNFPGRFSGRQFSNSRSEMNVSTLELGDSALYLCASSPGTGNTIYFGEGSWLTVV.

The chain combines TRBV19 with TRBJ1-1; D may be TRBD1 (6 bases). The CDR3 covers 15 residues. The V end lost 8 bases, the J end lost 4 bases, and 20 bases lay between the germline ends. The germline CDR1 and CDR2 sequences are LNHDA and SQIVND (reference sequence). CDR3: CASSTGPIVSTEAFF. The CDR3, as DNA: TGTGCCAGTTCGACAGGACCTATAGTGAGCACTGAAGCTTTCTTT.

The rearrangement joins TRBV5-1 to TRBJ2-3; TRBD1 is a possible D gene (6 bases). The ends were cut back, 0 bases at V and 2 bases at J, with 10 bases in the middle. The CDR3 is 15 amino acids. CDR1 is SGHRS and CDR2 is YFSETQ in the germline V gene. This CDR3 reads CASSLEQGNTDTQYF. The CDR3 nucleotides read TGCGCCAGCAGCTTGGAACAGGGAAACACAGATACGCAGTATTTT.

This clone showed up just once. V usage is TRBV6-1 and J usage is TRBJ2-1; 9 bases are a match to TRBD1. The CDR3 runs to 17 residues. The ends lost 0 bases at V and 4 bases at J; junction bases unmatched: 7. The V gene's germline CDR1 is MNHNS and CDR2 SASEGT. CDR3 loop: CASSEAQGTGQYNEQFF. The CDR3 nucleotides read TGTGCCAGCAGTGAAGCGCAGGGGACAGGGCAATACAATGAGCAGTTCTTC.

The CDR3 coding sequence is TGTGCCAGCAGCCAAGAATCAGGGGGCTACACCTTC. The encoded protein is CASSQESGGYTF. V usage is TRBV14 and J usage is TRBJ1-2; perhaps TRBD1 as D (5 bases). The V and J ends lost 0 bases and 8 bases respectively, with 7 bases between them. Per germline, CDR1 SGHDN and CDR2 FVKESK. This CDR3 region has 12 residues.

The genes are TRBV19 and TRBJ2-3, with TRBD1 matching over 10 bases. The V gene's germline CDR1 is LNHDA and CDR2 SQIVND (reference sequence). The length of the CDR3 is 15 residues. Trimming removed 10 bases from V and 4 bases from J; junction bases left unmatched: 11. CDR3 protein: CATQMTGTGADTQYF. DNA for the CDR3: TGTGCCACTCAAATGACCGGGACAGGGGCAGATACGCAGTATTTT.

CDR3 loop: CASSLGRGNTEAFF. CDR3 sequence (DNA): TGTGCCAGCAGCTTAGGCAGGGGGAACACTGAAGCTTTCTTT. This rearrangement joins TRBV11-3 to TRBJ1-1, with D tentatively TRBD1 (6 bases). V gave up 1 base and J gave up 1 base, with 7 bases separating them. The V gene's germline CDR1 is SGHNT and CDR2 YENEEA. This CDR3 contains 14 residues. The full variable domain, completed using reference TRBV11-3 and TRBJ1-1, is EAGVVQSPRYKIIEKKQPVAFWCNPISGHNTLYWYLQNLGQGPELLIRYENEEAVDDSQLPKDRFSAERLKGVDSTLKIQPAELGDSAVYLCASSLGRGNTEAFFGQGTRLTVV.

This clone was seen just once. The chain is built from TRBV6-4 and TRBJ2-1; 13 nucleotides match TRBD2. Trimming removed 0 bases from V and 2 bases from J; junction bases left unmatched: 10. CDR1 is MRHNA and CDR2 is SNTAGT in the germline V gene. This CDR3 is 20 amino acids long. The CDR3 protein is CASSDSPLAGGPGPYNEQFF. CDR3 coding DNA: TGTGCCAGCAGTGACTCCCCACTAGCGGGAGGGCCAGGACCCTACAATGAGCAGTTCTTC.

The chain employs TRBV7-6 and TRBJ2-3; the D gene is possibly TRBD2 (5 bases). The V gene lost 1 base and the J gene lost 7 bases, with 9 bases spanning the gap. The CDR3 loop spans 13 amino acids. The germline V gene has CDR1 SGHVS and CDR2 FNYEAQ. This CDR3 reads CASSLDGGYTQYF. As DNA, the CDR3 is TGTGCCAGCAGCTTAGATGGCGGGTATACGCAGTATTTT. Filled out from reference TRBV7-6 and TRBJ2-3, the complete variable domain reads GAGVSQSPRYKVTKRGQDVALRCDPISGHVSLYWYRQALGQGPEFLTYFNYEAQQDKSGLPNDRFSAERPEGSISTLTIQRTEQRDSAMYRCASSLDGGYTQYFGPGTRLTVL.

CDR3 DNA sequence: TGTGCCAGCAGCCGTAATCCTCGACAGGGCGACTATGGCTACACCTTC. It encodes CASSRNPRQGDYGYTF. This chain links TRBV5-4 with TRBJ1-2; 7 bases line up with TRBD1. CDR1 SGHNT and CDR2 YYREEE come from the germline V gene (reference sequence). V was pared by 4 bases and J by 3 bases, with 12 bases of the junction left unmatched. The CDR3 consists of 16 residues. Full variable domain (missing parts from reference TRBV5-4 and TRBJ1-2): ETGVTQSPTHLIKTRGQQVTLRCSSQSGHNTVSWYQQALGQGPQFIFQYYREEENGRGNFPPRFSGLQFPNYSSELNVNALELDDSALYLCASSRNPRQGDYGYTFGSGTRLTVV.

V and J are TRBV4-1 and TRBJ2-7; D remains unclear. Germline lookup yields CDR1 MGHRA and CDR2 YSYEKL. The CDR3 loop spans 15 amino acids. The V gene lost 1 base and the J gene lost 4 bases, with 14 bases spanning the gap. CDR3 nucleotide sequence: TGCGCCAGCAGCCAAGGGAGTAGGCGAGAATACGAGCAGTACTTC. Amino acid sequence: CASSQGSRREYEQYF.

The V gene is TRBV7-2, the J gene TRBJ2-7; possible D gene TRBD2, 6 bases. The V and J ends lost 6 bases and 5 bases respectively, with 23 bases between them. There are 16 residues in the CDR3. CDR1 and CDR2 from the germline V gene are SGHTA and FQGNSA. CDR3 nucleotides: TGTGCCAGCAGTGGACTTATTGCGTACTCGGGGGACGAGCAGTACTTC. This encodes CASSGLIAYSGDEQYF.